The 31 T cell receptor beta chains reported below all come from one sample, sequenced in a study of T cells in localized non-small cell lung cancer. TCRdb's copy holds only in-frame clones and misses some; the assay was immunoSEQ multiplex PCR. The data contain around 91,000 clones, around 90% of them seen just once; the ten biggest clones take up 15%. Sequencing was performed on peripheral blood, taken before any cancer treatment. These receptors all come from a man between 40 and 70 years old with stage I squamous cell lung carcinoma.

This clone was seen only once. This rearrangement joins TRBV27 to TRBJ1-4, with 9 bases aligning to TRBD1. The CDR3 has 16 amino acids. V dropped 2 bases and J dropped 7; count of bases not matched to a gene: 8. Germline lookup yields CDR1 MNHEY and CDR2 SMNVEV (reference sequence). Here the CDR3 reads CASSLGGTGLSEKLFF. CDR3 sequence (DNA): TGTGCCAGCAGTTTAGGGGGGACAGGGCTTAGTGAAAAACTGTTTTTT.

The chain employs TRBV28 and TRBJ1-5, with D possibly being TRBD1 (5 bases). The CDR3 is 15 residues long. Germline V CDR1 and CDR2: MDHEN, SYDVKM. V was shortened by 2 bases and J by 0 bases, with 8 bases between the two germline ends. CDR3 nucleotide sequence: TGTGCCAGCAGTTTAGGGGCAAATAGCAATCAGCCCCAGCATTTT. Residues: CASSLGANSNQPQHF. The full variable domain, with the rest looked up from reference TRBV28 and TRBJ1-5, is DVKVTQSSRYLVKRTGEKVFLECVQDMDHENMFWYRQDPGLGLRLIYFSYDVKMKEKGDIPEGYSVSREKKERFSLILESASTNQTSMYLCASSLGANSNQPQHFGDGTRLSIL.

CDR3 amino acids: CASGTGSNSPLHF. DNA for the CDR3: TGTGCCAGCGGTACAGGTTCCAATTCACCCCTCCACTTT. J is TRBJ1-6 and V is TRBV11-1, with D tentatively TRBD1 (5 bases). V was trimmed by 8 bases and J by 7 bases, leaving 12 bases between them. The CDR3 covers 13 residues. Germline V gene data show CDR1 as SGHAT and CDR2 as FQDESV (reference sequence).

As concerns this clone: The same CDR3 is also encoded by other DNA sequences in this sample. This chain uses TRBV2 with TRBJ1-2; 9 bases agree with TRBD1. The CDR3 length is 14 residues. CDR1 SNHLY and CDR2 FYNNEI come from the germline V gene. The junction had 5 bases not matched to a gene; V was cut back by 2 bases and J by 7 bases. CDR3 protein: CASSELTGGRGYTF. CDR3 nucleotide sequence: TGTGCCAGCAGTGAACTGACAGGGGGTCGTGGCTACACCTTC.

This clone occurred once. CDR3 sequence (DNA): TGTGCCAGCTCACCGTTTGGGCCGGGACAGGCGACCTACGAGCAGTACTTC. The encoded protein is CASSPFGPGQATYEQYF. The chain recombines TRBV18 with TRBJ2-7, with TRBD1 matching 8 bases. The germline V gene encodes CDR1 KGHSH and CDR2 LQKENI. Trimming at V came to 3 bases and at J to 2 bases, leaving 12 bases not matched to a gene. This CDR3 contains 17 residues.

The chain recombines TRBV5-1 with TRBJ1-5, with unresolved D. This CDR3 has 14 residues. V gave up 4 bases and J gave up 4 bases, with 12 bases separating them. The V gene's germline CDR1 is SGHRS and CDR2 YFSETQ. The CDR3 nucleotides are TGCGCCAGCAGCACCGGTGAGGTAAATCAGCCCCAGCATTTT. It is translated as CASSTGEVNQPQHF.

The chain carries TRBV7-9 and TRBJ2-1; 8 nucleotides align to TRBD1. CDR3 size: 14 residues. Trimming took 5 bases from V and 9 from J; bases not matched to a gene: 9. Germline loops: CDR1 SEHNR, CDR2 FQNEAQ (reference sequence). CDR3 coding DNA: TGTGCCAGCAGCGCGCAGACAGGGGTTGGTGAGCAGTTCTTC. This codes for CASSAQTGVGEQFF.

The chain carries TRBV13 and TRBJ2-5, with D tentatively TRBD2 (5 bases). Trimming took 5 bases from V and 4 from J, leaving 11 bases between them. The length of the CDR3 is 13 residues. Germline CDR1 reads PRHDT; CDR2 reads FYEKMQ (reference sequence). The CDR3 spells CASSPGSGETQYF. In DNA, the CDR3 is TGTGCCAGCAGCCCGGGGTCGGGAGAGACCCAGTACTTC.

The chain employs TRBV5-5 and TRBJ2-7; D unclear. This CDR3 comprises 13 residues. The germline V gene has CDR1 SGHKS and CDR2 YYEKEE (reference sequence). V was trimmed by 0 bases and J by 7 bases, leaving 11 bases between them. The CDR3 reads CASSLEDRREQYF. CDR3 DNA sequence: TGTGCCAGCAGCTTGGAGGACCGCAGGGAGCAGTACTTC.

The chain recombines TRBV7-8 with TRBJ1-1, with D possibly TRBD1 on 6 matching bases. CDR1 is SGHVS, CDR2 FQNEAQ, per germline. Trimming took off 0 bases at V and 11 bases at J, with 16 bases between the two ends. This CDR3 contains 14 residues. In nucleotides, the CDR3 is TGTGCCAGCAGCTTAGCTACGGGGGCGAGTGACGCTTTCTTT. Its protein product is CASSLATGASDAFF.

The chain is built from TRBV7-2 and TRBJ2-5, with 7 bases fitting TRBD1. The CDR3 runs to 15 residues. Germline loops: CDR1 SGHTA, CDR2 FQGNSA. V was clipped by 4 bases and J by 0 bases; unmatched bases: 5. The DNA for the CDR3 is TGTGCCAGCAGCTCCGGGACAGTATACCAAGAGACCCAGTACTTC. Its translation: CASSSGTVYQETQYF.

The CDR3 protein is CASSSGRVNTEAFF. CDR3 DNA sequence: TGTGCCAGCAGCTCGGGACGCGTCAACACTGAAGCTTTCTTT. The J gene is TRBJ1-1, the V gene TRBV11-1; TRBD1 might be the D (5 bases). The CDR3 loop spans 14 amino acids. Germline V CDR1 and CDR2: SGHAT, FQDESV (reference sequence). V dropped 4 bases and J dropped 2 bases, with 11 bases sitting between them.

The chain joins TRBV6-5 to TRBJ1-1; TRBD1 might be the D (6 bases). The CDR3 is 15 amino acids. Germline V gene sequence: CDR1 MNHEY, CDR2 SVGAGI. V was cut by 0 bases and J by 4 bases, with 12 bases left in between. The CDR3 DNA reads TGTGCCAGCAGTTACTCGACAGGACGAAGCACTGAAGCTTTCTTT. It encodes CASSYSTGRSTEAFF.

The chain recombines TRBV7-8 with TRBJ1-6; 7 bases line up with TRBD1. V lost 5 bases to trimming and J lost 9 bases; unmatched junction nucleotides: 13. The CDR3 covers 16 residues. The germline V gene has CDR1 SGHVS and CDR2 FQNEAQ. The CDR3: CASSPLPDRVRSPLHF. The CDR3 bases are TGTGCCAGCAGCCCTCTCCCCGACAGGGTACGTTCACCCCTCCACTTT.

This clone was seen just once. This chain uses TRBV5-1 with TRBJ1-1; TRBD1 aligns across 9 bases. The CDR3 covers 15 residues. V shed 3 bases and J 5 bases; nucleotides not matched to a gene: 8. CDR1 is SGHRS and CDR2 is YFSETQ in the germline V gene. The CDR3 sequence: CASSWGETGGTEAFF. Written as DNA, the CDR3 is TGCGCCAGCAGCTGGGGAGAGACAGGGGGGACTGAAGCTTTCTTT.

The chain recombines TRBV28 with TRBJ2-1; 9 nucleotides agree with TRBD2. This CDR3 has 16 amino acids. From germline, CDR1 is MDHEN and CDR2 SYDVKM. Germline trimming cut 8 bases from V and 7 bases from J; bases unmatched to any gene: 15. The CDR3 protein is CASLGASAGGINEQFF. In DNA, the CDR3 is TGTGCCAGCCTAGGGGCATCGGCGGGGGGGATAAATGAGCAGTTCTTC.

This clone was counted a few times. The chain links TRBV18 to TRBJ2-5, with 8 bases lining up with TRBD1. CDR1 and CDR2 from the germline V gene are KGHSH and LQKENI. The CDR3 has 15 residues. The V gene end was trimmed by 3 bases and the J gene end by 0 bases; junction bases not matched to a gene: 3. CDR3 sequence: CASSPGTGYQETQYF. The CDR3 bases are TGTGCCAGCTCACCCGGGACAGGATACCAAGAGACCCAGTACTTC.

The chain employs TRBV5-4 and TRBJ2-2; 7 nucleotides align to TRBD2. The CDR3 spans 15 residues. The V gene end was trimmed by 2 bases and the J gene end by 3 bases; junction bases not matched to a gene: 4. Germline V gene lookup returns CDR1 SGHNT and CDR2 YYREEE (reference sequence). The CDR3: CASSFAGVDTGELFF. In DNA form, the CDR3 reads TGTGCCAGCAGCTTTGCGGGGGTGGACACCGGGGAGCTGTTTTTT.

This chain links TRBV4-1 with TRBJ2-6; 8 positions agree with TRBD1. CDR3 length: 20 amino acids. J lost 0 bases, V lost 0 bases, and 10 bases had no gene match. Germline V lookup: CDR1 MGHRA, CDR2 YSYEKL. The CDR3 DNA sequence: TGCGCCAGCAGCCAAGAAGGATGGACAGGGCCAAGCTCTGGGGCCAACGTCCTGACTTTC. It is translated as CASSQEGWTGPSSGANVLTF.

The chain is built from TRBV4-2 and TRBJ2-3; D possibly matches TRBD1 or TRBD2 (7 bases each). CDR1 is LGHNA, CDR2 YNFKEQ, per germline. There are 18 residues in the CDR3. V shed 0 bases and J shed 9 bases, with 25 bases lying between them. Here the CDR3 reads CASSQDLKGGGVIETQYF. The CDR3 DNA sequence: TGTGCCAGCAGCCAAGATCTAAAGGGAGGGGGCGTAATTGAGACGCAGTATTTT.

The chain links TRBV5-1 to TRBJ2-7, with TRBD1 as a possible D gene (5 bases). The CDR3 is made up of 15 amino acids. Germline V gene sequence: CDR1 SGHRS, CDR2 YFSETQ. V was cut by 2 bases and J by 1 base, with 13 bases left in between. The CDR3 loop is CASSFTQGLSYEQYF. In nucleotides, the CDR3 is TGCGCCAGCAGCTTCACGCAGGGTCTATCCTACGAGCAGTACTTC.

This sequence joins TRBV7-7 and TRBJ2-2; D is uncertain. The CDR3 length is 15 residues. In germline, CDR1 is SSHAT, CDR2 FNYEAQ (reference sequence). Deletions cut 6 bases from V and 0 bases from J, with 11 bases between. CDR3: CASRPIRANTGELFF. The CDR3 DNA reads TGTGCCAGCAGACCAATTAGAGCGAACACCGGGGAGCTGTTTTTT.

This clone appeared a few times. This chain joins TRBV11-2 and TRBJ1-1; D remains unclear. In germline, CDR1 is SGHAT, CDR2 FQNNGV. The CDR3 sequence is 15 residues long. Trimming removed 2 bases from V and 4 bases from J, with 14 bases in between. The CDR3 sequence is CASSLMGAGSTEAFF. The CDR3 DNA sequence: TGTGCCAGCAGCTTAATGGGAGCGGGGAGCACTGAAGCTTTCTTT.

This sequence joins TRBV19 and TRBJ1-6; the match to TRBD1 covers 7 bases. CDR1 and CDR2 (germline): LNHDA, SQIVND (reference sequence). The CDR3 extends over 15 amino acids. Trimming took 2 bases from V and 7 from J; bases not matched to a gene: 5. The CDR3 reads CASSITGTENSPLHF. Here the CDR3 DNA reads TGTGCCAGTAGTATAACCGGGACAGAGAATTCACCCCTCCACTTT.

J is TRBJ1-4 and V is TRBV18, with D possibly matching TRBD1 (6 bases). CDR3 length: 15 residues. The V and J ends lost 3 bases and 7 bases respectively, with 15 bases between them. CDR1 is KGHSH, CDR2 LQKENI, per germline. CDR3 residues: CASSPGGGVGEKLFF. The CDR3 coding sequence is TGTGCCAGCTCACCTGGAGGGGGGGTTGGTGAAAAACTGTTTTTT.

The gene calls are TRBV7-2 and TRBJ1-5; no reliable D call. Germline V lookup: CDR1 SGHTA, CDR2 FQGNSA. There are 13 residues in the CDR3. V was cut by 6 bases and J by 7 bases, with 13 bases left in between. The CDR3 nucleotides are TGTGCCAGCAGTCCCCAGAGGGAGCAGCCCCAGCATTTT. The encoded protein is CASSPQREQPQHF. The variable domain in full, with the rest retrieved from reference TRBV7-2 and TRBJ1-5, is GAGVSQSPSNKVTEKGKDVELRCDPISGHTALYWYRQSLGQGLEFLIYFQGNSAPDKSGLPSDRFSAERTGGSVSTLTIQRTQQEDSAVYLCASSPQREQPQHFGDGTRLSIL.

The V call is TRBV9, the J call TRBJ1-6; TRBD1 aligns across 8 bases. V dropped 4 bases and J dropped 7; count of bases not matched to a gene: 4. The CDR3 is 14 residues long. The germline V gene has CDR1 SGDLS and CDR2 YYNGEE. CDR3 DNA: TGTGCCAGCAGCACGGGACAGGAGAATTCACCCCTCCACTTT. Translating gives CASSTGQENSPLHF.

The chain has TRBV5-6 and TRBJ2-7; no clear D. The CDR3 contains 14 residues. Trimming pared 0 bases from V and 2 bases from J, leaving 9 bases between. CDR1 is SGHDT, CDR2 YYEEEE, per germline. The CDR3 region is CASSLEADTYEQYF. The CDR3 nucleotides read TGTGCCAGCAGCTTGGAGGCAGACACCTACGAGCAGTACTTC.

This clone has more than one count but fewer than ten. The CDR3 protein is CASSLHTEAFF. As DNA, the CDR3 is TGTGCCAGCAGCTTACACACTGAAGCTTTCTTT. V and J are TRBV5-6 and TRBJ1-1; D call uncertain. Germline loops: CDR1 SGHDT, CDR2 YYEEEE. The CDR3 is made up of 11 amino acids. V was shortened by 2 bases and J by 3 bases, with 2 bases between the two germline ends. Based on the CDR3 plus reference TRBV5-6 and TRBJ1-1, the full variable domain is DAGVTQSPTHLIKTRGQQVTLRCSPKSGHDTVSWYQQALGQGPQFIFQYYEEEERQRGNFPDRFSGHQFPNYSSELNVNALLLGDSALYLCASSLHTEAFFGQGTRLTVV.

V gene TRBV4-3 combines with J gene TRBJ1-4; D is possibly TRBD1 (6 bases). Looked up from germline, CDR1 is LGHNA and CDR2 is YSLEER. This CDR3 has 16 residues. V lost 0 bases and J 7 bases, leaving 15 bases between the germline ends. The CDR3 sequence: CASSQDLKQGGEKLFF. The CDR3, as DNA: TGCGCCAGCAGCCAAGATTTGAAACAGGGTGGTGAAAAACTGTTTTTT.

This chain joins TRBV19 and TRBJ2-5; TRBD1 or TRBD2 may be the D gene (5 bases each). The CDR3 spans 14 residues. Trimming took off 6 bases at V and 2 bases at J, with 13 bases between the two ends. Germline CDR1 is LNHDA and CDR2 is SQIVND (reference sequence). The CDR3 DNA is TGTGCCAGTAGCGGGTGGGGGAATCAAGAGACCCAGTACTTC. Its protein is CASSGWGNQETQYF.